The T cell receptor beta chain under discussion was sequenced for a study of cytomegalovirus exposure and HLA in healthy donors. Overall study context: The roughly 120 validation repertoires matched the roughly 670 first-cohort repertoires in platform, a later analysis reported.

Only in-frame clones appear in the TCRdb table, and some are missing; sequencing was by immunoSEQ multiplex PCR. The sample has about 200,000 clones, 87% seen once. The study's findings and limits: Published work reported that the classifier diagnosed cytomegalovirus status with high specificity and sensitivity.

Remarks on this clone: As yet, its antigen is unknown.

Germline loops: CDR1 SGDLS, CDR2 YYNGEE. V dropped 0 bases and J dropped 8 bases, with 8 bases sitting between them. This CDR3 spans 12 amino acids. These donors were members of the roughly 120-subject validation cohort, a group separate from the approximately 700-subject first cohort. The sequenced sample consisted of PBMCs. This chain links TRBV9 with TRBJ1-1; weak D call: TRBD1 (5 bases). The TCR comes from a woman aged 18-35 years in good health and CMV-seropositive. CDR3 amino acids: CASSVEGEEAFF. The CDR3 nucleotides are TGTGCCAGCAGCGTAGAAGGGGAAGAAGCTTTCTTT.